Below, 17 T cell receptor beta chains from the same sample are listed, as sequenced in a study of PD-1 blockade in classical Hodgkin lymphoma. Time point reported: cycle 4 day 1 (C4D1), after around six weeks of nivolumab. Every single patient, without exception, relapsed after autologous stem cell transplantation, and brentuximab vedotin exposure varied. Sequenced by immunoSEQ multiplex PCR; TCRdb stores in-frame clones only, minus some. The sample has about 49,000 clones, nearly 90% seen once. The sample consisted of peripheral blood mononuclear cells (PBMCs), taken before the fourth cycle of nivolumab. Source of these receptors: a human donor with classical Hodgkin lymphoma.

This chain joins TRBV7-9 and TRBJ2-1; 9 bases are a match to TRBD1. Germline CDR1 is SEHNR and CDR2 is FQNEAQ (reference sequence). This CDR3 region has 16 residues. The V and J ends lost 5 bases and 3 bases, in that order; junction bases with no gene match: 8. In nucleotides, the CDR3 is TGTGCCAGCAGCCGGACAGGGGCCAATCTCTACAATGAGCAGTTCTTC. Amino acid sequence: CASSRTGANLYNEQFF.

This chain connects TRBV5-1 to TRBJ2-1; D is ambiguous. CDR1 SGHRS and CDR2 YFSETQ come from the germline V gene. V lost 4 bases and J 7 bases, leaving 12 bases between the germline ends. The CDR3 consists of 13 residues. The CDR3 nucleotides read TGCGCCAGCAGCGACCAATATGCAAATGAGCAGTTCTTC. Encoded protein: CASSDQYANEQFF.

The chain recombines TRBV18 with TRBJ2-7, with TRBD2 matching over 8 bases. V trimming: 3 bases; J trimming: 0 bases; junction bases outside the gene matches: 7. The germline V gene has CDR1 KGHSH and CDR2 LQKENI. There are 16 residues in the CDR3. The DNA of the CDR3 is TGTGCCAGCTCACCTAACAAGGCGGGAGGCTCCTACGAGCAGTACTTC. Its protein is CASSPNKAGGSYEQYF. The whole variable domain, remainder taken from reference TRBV18 and TRBJ2-7, is NAGVMQNPRHLVRRRGQEARLRCSPMKGHSHVYWYRQLPEEGLKFMVYLQKENIIDESGMPKERFSAEFPKEGPSILRIQQVVRGDSAAYFCASSPNKAGGSYEQYFGPGTRLTVT.

This rearrangement joins TRBV6-1 to TRBJ2-7, with D uncertain. Trimming removed 7 bases at V and 2 bases at J, with 9 bases between. This CDR3 is built from 12 residues. The germline V gene has CDR1 MNHNS and CDR2 SASEGT. As DNA, the CDR3 is TGTGCCAGCATTGGGGTTACCTACGAGCAGTACTTC. It specifies CASIGVTYEQYF.

CDR3 sequence (DNA): TGTGCCAGCAACCCTGGACAGGGGGCCTACAATGAGCAGTTCTTC. Amino acids: CASNPGQGAYNEQFF. The chain employs TRBV28 and TRBJ2-1, with 10 bases fitting TRBD1. Germline CDR1 and CDR2: MDHEN and SYDVKM. The CDR3 runs to 15 residues. The trim removed 7 bases at V and 2 bases at J, leaving 5 bases unmatched.

This sequence joins TRBV18 and TRBJ2-5; D is uncertain. Germline V gene data show CDR1 as KGHSH and CDR2 as LQKENI. Trimming took 2 bases from V and 4 from J, leaving 14 bases between them. The CDR3 spans 15 residues. For the CDR3, the DNA is TGTGCCAGCTCACCAAACGTCGAAGGAACAGAGACCCAGTACTTC. Its translation: CASSPNVEGTETQYF. The variable domain in full, with the rest retrieved from reference TRBV18 and TRBJ2-5, is NAGVMQNPRHLVRRRGQEARLRCSPMKGHSHVYWYRQLPEEGLKFMVYLQKENIIDESGMPKERFSAEFPKEGPSILRIQQVVRGDSAAYFCASSPNVEGTETQYFGPGTRLLVL.

The chain recombines TRBV7-9 with TRBJ1-4; D is undetermined. The CDR3 totals 14 residues. Germline CDR1 SEHNR, CDR2 FQNEAQ (reference sequence). The V gene lost 5 bases and the J gene lost 4 bases, with 11 bases spanning the gap. The CDR3 DNA is TGTGCCAGCAGCCCCGAGACCCGTAATGAAAAACTGTTTTTT. It translates to CASSPETRNEKLFF. The full variable domain, in which reference TRBV7-9 and TRBJ1-4 provide the parts outside the CDR3, is DTGVSQNPRHKITKRGQNVTFRCDPISEHNRLYWYRQTLGQGPEFLTYFQNEAQLEKSRLLSDRFSAERPKGSFSTLEIQRTEQGDSAMYLCASSPETRNEKLFFGSGTQLSVL.

This chain links TRBV27 with TRBJ1-1; no firm D call. Trimming left V 7 bases short and J 4 bases short, with 16 bases between. Germline-derived CDR1 and CDR2 are MNHEY and SMNVEV (reference sequence). This CDR3 has 14 amino acids. CDR3 in amino acids: CASTLEGSGTEAFF. The CDR3 nucleotides are TGTGCCAGCACCTTGGAGGGATCGGGCACTGAAGCTTTCTTT.

The J gene is TRBJ2-4, the V gene TRBV4-1; TRBD1 aligns across 7 bases. J was trimmed by 0 bases and V by 8 bases; bases with no gene match: 7. Germline loops: CDR1 MGHRA, CDR2 YSYEKL. The CDR3 is 15 amino acids. The CDR3 protein is CASGDRVLAKNIQYF. CDR3 bases: TGCGCCAGCGGCGACAGGGTACTAGCCAAAAACATTCAGTACTTC.

The J gene is TRBJ2-7, the V gene TRBV11-2; D may be TRBD1 or TRBD2 (6 bases each). Germline values: CDR1 SGHAT, CDR2 FQNNGV. This CDR3 comprises 15 residues. V was shortened by 2 bases and J by 6 bases, with 17 bases between the two germline ends. The CDR3 DNA is TGTGCCAGCAGCTTATTAACGGGGGCGGTCGGCGAGCAGTACTTC. Amino acids: CASSLLTGAVGEQYF.

The rearrangement uses TRBV28 and TRBJ1-1; D perhaps matches TRBD1 (6 bases). The germline V and J ends were trimmed by 7 bases and 1 base, with 10 bases remaining between them. In germline, CDR1 is MDHEN, CDR2 SYDVKM. The CDR3 consists of 13 residues. CDR3 protein: CASKGGWNTEAFF. CDR3 sequence (DNA): TGTGCCAGCAAAGGGGGTTGGAACACTGAAGCTTTCTTT.

In this sample, this clone turned up once. The gene calls are TRBV7-6 and TRBJ2-5, with a tentative D call TRBD1 (6 bases). Germline CDR1 reads SGHVS; CDR2 reads FNYEAQ. V lost 4 bases and J lost 13, with 13 bases in between. The CDR3 is 11 amino acids. The CDR3 loop is CASSSRDTLYF. In DNA form, the CDR3 reads TGTGCCAGCAGCTCCCGGGACACCTTGTACTTC.

This chain connects TRBV6-5 to TRBJ1-2, with 8 nucleotides matching TRBD1. Germline CDR1 MNHEY, CDR2 SVGAGI. CDR3 length: 15 residues. Germline trimming cut 1 base from V and 3 bases from J; bases unmatched to any gene: 4. In DNA form, the CDR3 reads TGTGCCAGCAGTTACTTTCAGACAGGGGACTATGGCTACACCTTC. This sequence encodes CASSYFQTGDYGYTF.

Only a few counts were recorded for this clone. The CDR3 sequence: CASSLGSYNEQFF. DNA for the CDR3: TGTGCCAGCAGCTTAGGGTCCTACAATGAGCAGTTCTTC. V gene TRBV7-9 combines with J gene TRBJ2-1; unclear D gene. CDR1 is SEHNR, CDR2 FQNEAQ, per germline (reference sequence). Trimming removed 1 base at V and 1 base at J, with 2 bases between. The CDR3 runs 13 residues.

The chain recombines TRBV18 with TRBJ2-7; D may be TRBD1 (5 bases). V was clipped by 6 bases and J by 5 bases, with 14 bases between them. The CDR3 spans 13 residues. Germline CDR1 and CDR2: KGHSH and LQKENI. The CDR3 coding sequence is TGTGCCAGCTCCAAGGGCCAGGGTGACGAGCAGTACTTC. It translates to CASSKGQGDEQYF. Filled out from reference TRBV18 and TRBJ2-7, the complete variable domain reads NAGVMQNPRHLVRRRGQEARLRCSPMKGHSHVYWYRQLPEEGLKFMVYLQKENIIDESGMPKERFSAEFPKEGPSILRIQQVVRGDSAAYFCASSKGQGDEQYFGPGTRLTVT.

The rearrangement uses TRBV4-1 and TRBJ1-2; 7 bases fit TRBD1. CDR1 MGHRA and CDR2 YSYEKL come from the germline V gene. After removal of 1 base from V and 6 bases from J, the junction contained 5 bases not matched to a gene. There are 14 residues in the CDR3. The CDR3 coding sequence is TGCGCCAGCAGCCAAGGAGGGGGCGCGAATGGCTACACCTTC. It yields the protein CASSQGGGANGYTF.

This clone has a handful of counts. This sequence joins TRBV28 and TRBJ1-2; no definite D call. The V gene lost 6 bases and the J gene lost 6 bases, with 5 bases spanning the gap. The V gene's germline CDR1 is MDHEN and CDR2 SYDVKM. The CDR3 extends over 10 amino acids. The CDR3 sequence: CASRSDGYTF. CDR3 DNA sequence: TGTGCCAGCAGGTCGGATGGCTACACCTTC.